The next 17 T cell receptor beta chains were all read from a single sample in a study of cytotoxic CD8 clonotypes in ibrutinib-treated CLL. Here immunoSEQ multiplex PCR was the method, and the copy in TCRdb shows in-frame clones only, minus some. This table has hundreds of thousands of clones, 70% appearing once. The sequences come from PBMCs, collected after 24 months of ibrutinib treatment. The receptors stem from a human donor with chronic lymphocytic leukemia.

This clone was counted between two and nine times. V usage is TRBV28 and J usage is TRBJ2-2; D is perhaps TRBD1 or TRBD2 (6 bases each). Germline CDR1 and CDR2: MDHEN and SYDVKM. Trimming pared 6 bases from V and 3 bases from J, leaving 14 bases between. This CDR3 spans 15 amino acids. CDR3 region: CASSVVEGDTGELFF. DNA for the CDR3: TGTGCCAGCAGCGTAGTGGAGGGGGACACCGGGGAGCTGTTTTTT. The entire variable domain, with the rest obtained from reference TRBV28 and TRBJ2-2, is as follows: DVKVTQSSRYLVKRTGEKVFLECVQDMDHENMFWYRQDPGLGLRLIYFSYDVKMKEKGDIPEGYSVSREKKERFSLILESASTNQTSMYLCASSVVEGDTGELFFGEGSRLTVL.

Only one count was recorded for this clone. CDR3: CASSLRIAAHEQYF. DNA for the CDR3: TGTGCCAGCAGCTTAAGAATAGCGGCTCACGAGCAGTACTTC. This chain joins TRBV7-9 and TRBJ2-7; D possibly corresponds to TRBD2 (6 bases). Germline CDR1 is SEHNR and CDR2 is FQNEAQ (reference sequence). V was shortened by 2 bases and J by 5 bases, with 13 bases between the two germline ends. The CDR3 has 14 amino acids.

The CDR3 DNA reads TGTGCCAGCAGCTTAGAGGGGTGGGGAGCTGAAGCTTTCTTT. Translated, it gives CASSLEGWGAEAFF. The rearrangement links TRBV7-9 to TRBJ1-1; weak D call: TRBD1 (5 bases). The CDR3 is made up of 14 amino acids. Germline lookup yields CDR1 SEHNR and CDR2 FQNEAQ (reference sequence). The V end lost 1 base, the J end lost 6 bases, and 12 bases lay between the germline ends. Using reference TRBV7-9 and TRBJ1-1 for the parts outside the CDR3, the full variable domain is DTGVSQNPRHKITKRGQNVTFRCDPISEHNRLYWYRQTLGQGPEFLTYFQNEAQLEKSRLLSDRFSAERPKGSFSTLEIQRTEQGDSAMYLCASSLEGWGAEAFFGQGTRLTVV.

The chain couples TRBV19 to TRBJ2-7; D unresolved. Trimming shortened V by 5 bases and J by 3 bases, and 2 bases separated the two germline ends. Germline-derived CDR1 and CDR2 are LNHDA and SQIVND (reference sequence). The CDR3 has 10 residues. The CDR3 spells CASSDYEQYF. CDR3 in DNA: TGTGCCAGTAGTGACTACGAGCAGTACTTC.

V and J are TRBV11-2 and TRBJ1-2; D is ambiguous. Germline CDR1 and CDR2: SGHAT and FQNNGV. This CDR3 contains 12 residues. V lost 5 bases to trimming and J lost 3 bases, with 7 bases between them. The CDR3 nucleotides read TGTGCCAGCAGCGACATGGACTATGGCTACACCTTC. Its protein is CASSDMDYGYTF.

The rearrangement joins TRBV6-5 to TRBJ1-1; a possible D gene is TRBD1 (5 bases). The CDR3 runs to 11 residues. CDR1 and CDR2 (germline): MNHEY, SVGAGI. The ends were cut back, 6 bases at V and 8 bases at J, with 10 bases in the middle. The CDR3 DNA sequence: TGTGCCAGCAGAAGGGGTGGGGAAGCTTTCTTT. This encodes CASRRGGEAFF.

V usage is TRBV19 and J usage is TRBJ2-3; no clear D. The V gene lost 7 bases and the J gene lost 1 base, with 15 bases spanning the gap. Germline lookup yields CDR1 LNHDA and CDR2 SQIVND (reference sequence). The CDR3 consists of 15 residues. The CDR3 sequence: CASTSQAGRTDTQYF. In DNA, the CDR3 is TGTGCCAGTACCTCTCAGGCAGGTCGCACAGATACGCAGTATTTT.

The CDR3 region has the DNA TGTGCCAGCAGCAAAGTCAGCGGAGAAGTCTACGAGCAGTACTTC. Residues: CASSKVSGEVYEQYF. V is TRBV7-9 and J is TRBJ2-7; TRBD2 is a possible D gene (5 bases). The CDR3 loop spans 15 amino acids. Germline V CDR1 and CDR2: SEHNR, FQNEAQ (reference sequence). Trimming removed 5 bases at V and 3 bases at J, with 17 bases between.

The rearrangement joins TRBV7-9 to TRBJ1-1; TRBD1 is a possible D gene (5 bases). Between the trimmed V and J ends, which lost 0 bases and 2 bases, there was a span of 10 bases. CDR1 and CDR2 from the germline V gene are SEHNR and FQNEAQ (reference sequence). This CDR3 is built from 15 residues. CDR3 region: CASSLAQTVNTEAFF. DNA of the CDR3: TGTGCCAGCAGCTTAGCCCAGACAGTTAACACTGAAGCTTTCTTT.

The chain is built from TRBV28 and TRBJ2-7, with D possibly TRBD1 on 5 matching bases. V was cut by 6 bases and J by 7 bases, with 22 bases left in between. Germline V gene sequence: CDR1 MDHEN, CDR2 SYDVKM. This CDR3 spans 15 amino acids. The CDR3 sequence: CASRASRGLQGEQYF. The CDR3 nucleotides read TGTGCCAGCAGGGCCAGTAGGGGCCTCCAAGGGGAGCAGTACTTC. Drawing the rest from reference TRBV28 and TRBJ2-7, the complete variable domain is DVKVTQSSRYLVKRTGEKVFLECVQDMDHENMFWYRQDPGLGLRLIYFSYDVKMKEKGDIPEGYSVSREKKERFSLILESASTNQTSMYLCASRASRGLQGEQYFGPGTRLTVT.

The gene calls are TRBV11-2 and TRBJ2-1, with 8 bases identical to TRBD2. This CDR3 is built from 17 residues. The V and J ends lost 5 bases and 4 bases, in that order; junction bases with no gene match: 13. Germline V gene sequence: CDR1 SGHAT, CDR2 FQNNGV. Written as DNA, the CDR3 is TGTGCCAGCAGCCTCTTAGGGCTAGCGGGTGATTACAATGAGCAGTTCTTC. Encoded protein: CASSLLGLAGDYNEQFF. The full variable domain, completed using reference TRBV11-2 and TRBJ2-1, is EAGVAQSPRYKIIEKRQSVAFWCNPISGHATLYWYQQILGQGPKLLIQFQNNGVVDDSQLPKDRFSAERLKGVDSTLKIQPAKLEDSAVYLCASSLLGLAGDYNEQFFGPGTRLTVL.

The rearrangement links TRBV5-1 to TRBJ2-7; either TRBD1 or TRBD2 may fit D (5 bases each). The germline V and J ends were trimmed by 4 bases and 7 bases, with 18 bases remaining between them. Germline V gives CDR1 SGHRS, CDR2 YFSETQ. The CDR3 contains 14 residues. CDR3 sequence (DNA): TGCGCCAGCAGCCCCGGGACCACCGGCCAGGAGCAGTACTTC. It yields the protein CASSPGTTGQEQYF.

The genes are TRBV4-1 and TRBJ1-2; unclear D gene. Germline V gives CDR1 MGHRA, CDR2 YSYEKL. The CDR3 length is 13 residues. V dropped 0 bases and J dropped 3 bases, with 5 bases sitting between them. The CDR3 nucleotides are TGCGCCAGCAGCCAAGAGAACCACTATGGCTACACCTTC. Translating gives CASSQENHYGYTF.

This chain links TRBV29-1 with TRBJ1-2; 7 positions agree with TRBD1. The germline gives CDR1 SQVTM, CDR2 ANQGSEA. The CDR3 runs 13 residues. Trimming removed 6 bases from V and 4 bases from J; junction bases left unmatched: 8. In nucleotides, the CDR3 is TGCAGCGTCGCACTACAGGGGAGCTATGGCTACACCTTC. Translating gives CSVALQGSYGYTF.

The J gene is TRBJ1-4, the V gene TRBV7-9; no clear D. The germline V gene has CDR1 SEHNR and CDR2 FQNEAQ (reference sequence). The CDR3 is 14 amino acids. Trimming took 5 bases from V and 6 from J, leaving 13 bases between them. CDR3 nucleotides: TGTGCCAGCAGCACCGGGTGGAAGGATGAAAAACTGTTTTTT. Translated: CASSTGWKDEKLFF.

The V call is TRBV7-9, the J call TRBJ1-1, with 7 bases fitting TRBD1. Germline-derived CDR1 and CDR2 are SEHNR and FQNEAQ (reference sequence). J was trimmed by 0 bases and V by 6 bases; bases with no gene match: 4. The CDR3 length is 14 residues. This CDR3 is CASSVTGMNTEAFF. DNA of the CDR3: TGTGCCAGCAGTGTGACAGGGATGAACACTGAAGCTTTCTTT.

This clone was detected only a few times. Here the CDR3 DNA reads TGCGCCAGCAGGGAGGGACTAGCGGGAGGGACAGAGCAGTTCTTC. Amino acids: CASREGLAGGTEQFF. The chain combines TRBV5-1 with TRBJ2-1; 16 nucleotides match TRBD2. CDR3 length: 15 residues. From germline, CDR1 is SGHRS and CDR2 YFSETQ. The ends lost 5 bases at V and 10 bases at J; junction bases unmatched: 6.